A single sample is the source of the 21 T cell receptor beta chains below, sequenced in a study of blood T cell repertoires in COVID-19. Data came from immunoSEQ multiplex PCR; TCRdb stores just in-frame clones and leaves some out. The sample lists about 73,000 clones; 83% were seen once. What was sequenced was peripheral blood. These receptors all come from a man over 45 with active COVID-19.

This clone occurred once. The gene calls are TRBV3-1 (or the pseudogene TRBV3-2) and TRBJ1-2, with unresolved D. The CDR3 has 13 residues. The V end was cut by 3 bases, the J end by 4 bases, with 9 bases between. The germline gives CDR1 LGHDT, CDR2 YNNKEL (reference sequence). CDR3 in amino acids: CASSQGSGYGYTF. CDR3 nucleotides: TGTGCCAGCAGCCAGGGGAGTGGCTATGGCTACACCTTC.

The chain employs TRBV11-2 and TRBJ2-1, with TRBD2 as a possible D gene (5 bases). The CDR3 runs 14 residues. Per the germline V gene, CDR1 is SGHAT and CDR2 is FQNNGV. The V and J ends lost 3 bases and 9 bases respectively, with 15 bases between them. The CDR3 here is CASSFSASSGEQFF. The CDR3 nucleotides are TGTGCCAGCAGCTTTTCCGCTAGCTCGGGTGAGCAGTTCTTC.

The chain has TRBV4-2 and TRBJ2-3; D is unclear. The CDR3 loop spans 14 amino acids. Trimming pared 3 bases from V and 2 bases from J, leaving 9 bases between. Germline assignment: CDR1 LGHNA and CDR2 YNFKEQ. CDR3 coding DNA: TGTGCCAGCAGCCAGGGCTCCAACACAGATACGCAGTATTTT. Translation: CASSQGSNTDTQYF.

The rearrangement uses TRBV29-1 and TRBJ2-3, with a tentative D call TRBD2 (6 bases). This CDR3 has 12 amino acids. From germline, CDR1 is SQVTM and CDR2 ANQGSEA. The germline V and J ends were trimmed by 4 bases and 8 bases, with 13 bases remaining between them. CDR3 DNA sequence: TGCAGCGTTGGAGCCCCCGGGGGTACGCAGTATTTT. Its protein is CSVGAPGGTQYF.

This clone was counted a single time. The chain recombines TRBV6-5 with TRBJ2-7; TRBD2 agrees at 7 bases. Germline V gene sequence: CDR1 MNHEY, CDR2 SVGAGI. This CDR3 is built from 14 residues. V dropped 2 bases and J dropped 0; count of bases not matched to a gene: 1. The CDR3 loop is CASSYAGDSYEQYF. For the CDR3, the DNA is TGTGCCAGCAGTTACGCGGGGGACTCCTACGAGCAGTACTTC.

The count of this clone is one. This chain connects TRBV2 to TRBJ2-1; 8 bases are shared with TRBD1. V was clipped by 1 base and J by 4 bases; unmatched bases: 0. The length of the CDR3 is 14 residues. Per the germline V gene, CDR1 is SNHLY and CDR2 is FYNNEI. CDR3 coding DNA: TGTGCCAGCAGTGAAGGGACAGGGTACAATGAGCAGTTCTTC. Translated: CASSEGTGYNEQFF. Looking up the rest from reference TRBV2 and TRBJ2-1 gives the full variable domain: EPEVTQTPSHQVTQMGQEVILRCVPISNHLYFYWYRQILGQKVEFLVSFYNNEISEKSEIFDDQFSVERPDGSNFTLKIRSTKLEDSAMYFCASSEGTGYNEQFFGPGTRLTVL.

The J gene is TRBJ2-1, the V gene TRBV2; TRBD2 matches 9 bases. The CDR3 runs to 15 residues. CDR1 and CDR2 from the germline V gene are SNHLY and FYNNEI. Germline trimming cut 5 bases from V and 7 bases from J; bases unmatched to any gene: 9. CDR3 protein: CASSLREGLRNEQFF. CDR3 in DNA: TGTGCCAGCAGTTTGCGGGAGGGCCTAAGGAATGAGCAGTTCTTC.

V is TRBV19 and J is TRBJ1-4, with D possibly TRBD1 on 6 matching bases. The CDR3 totals 16 residues. Per the germline V gene, CDR1 is LNHDA and CDR2 is SQIVND (reference sequence). The germline V and J ends were trimmed by 7 bases and 13 bases, with 28 bases remaining between them. This chain's CDR3 is CASKAGRAGDPSGLFF. DNA for the CDR3: TGTGCCAGTAAAGCAGGTAGGGCAGGGGACCCGAGCGGACTGTTTTTT.

J is TRBJ1-3 and V is TRBV6-4, with a tentative D call TRBD1 (5 bases). Looked up from germline, CDR1 is MRHNA and CDR2 is SNTAGT. The length of the CDR3 is 15 residues. The ends were cut back, 5 bases at V and 0 bases at J, with 11 bases in the middle. CDR3 region: CASSRQLSSGNTIYF. For the CDR3, the DNA is TGTGCCAGCAGTCGACAGTTGAGCTCTGGAAACACCATATATTTT.

This clone was seen repeatedly, ten times or more. This chain connects TRBV13 to TRBJ2-7, with D perhaps matching TRBD2 (6 bases). The CDR3 extends over 17 amino acids. Germline assignment: CDR1 PRHDT and CDR2 FYEKMQ (reference sequence). Trimming took 1 base from V and 1 from J, leaving 17 bases between them. The CDR3 is CASSLEGLGTVSYEQYF. Here the CDR3 DNA reads TGTGCCAGCAGCTTAGAAGGTCTGGGGACTGTATCCTACGAGCAGTACTTC.

CDR3 bases: TGTGCCAGCAGCCCCGGGACTCCTCAAGGCACAGATACGCAGTATTTT. Protein sequence: CASSPGTPQGTDTQYF. This rearrangement joins TRBV13 to TRBJ2-3; D perhaps matches TRBD2 (6 bases). Germline V gene data show CDR1 as PRHDT and CDR2 as FYEKMQ (reference sequence). Trimming stripped 5 bases from V and 1 base from J, with 16 bases between. The CDR3 runs to 16 residues.

The rearrangement links TRBV18 to TRBJ2-5; D not resolved. The germline V gene has CDR1 KGHSH and CDR2 LQKENI. V was trimmed by 5 bases and J by 1 base, leaving 14 bases between them. The CDR3 has 15 amino acids. The DNA of the CDR3 is TGTGCCAGCTCATCCTCGTCGGCGGCCCAAGAGACCCAGTACTTC. Its protein is CASSSSSAAQETQYF.

The V and J genes are TRBV6-6 and TRBJ2-7; TRBD2 matches 9 bases. Losses at the gene ends were 2 bases for V and 2 bases for J; bases not matched to a gene: 4. Looked up from germline, CDR1 is MNHNY and CDR2 is SVGAGI (reference sequence). This CDR3 region has 15 residues. The CDR3, as DNA: TGTGCCAGCAGTTACATAGCGGGGGACGCCTACGAGCAGTACTTC. It is translated as CASSYIAGDAYEQYF.

This clone was found once. The V and J genes are TRBV4-3 and TRBJ2-2, with 8 nucleotides matching TRBD2. Trimming at V came to 3 bases and at J to 1 base, leaving 7 bases not matched to a gene. The V gene's germline CDR1 is LGHNA and CDR2 YSLEER. The CDR3 consists of 17 residues. The CDR3 DNA is TGCGCCAGCAGCCAGGACCTTCTAGCGGGGAACACCGGGGAGCTGTTTTTT. Translated: CASSQDLLAGNTGELFF.

In nucleotides, the CDR3 is TGCGCCAGCAGCATACAGGCGGCTGGGGCCAACGTCCTGACTTTC. It yields the protein CASSIQAAGANVLTF. The V and J genes are TRBV5-1 and TRBJ2-6; D is perhaps TRBD1 (5 bases). The CDR3 has 15 residues. V gave up 4 bases and J gave up 2 bases, with 10 bases separating them. Per the germline V gene, CDR1 is SGHRS and CDR2 is YFSETQ.

The V and J genes are TRBV28 and TRBJ2-1; 9 bases are a match to TRBD2. V lost 3 bases, J lost 3 bases, and 6 bases stayed unmatched. The germline CDR1 and CDR2 sequences are MDHEN and SYDVKM. The CDR3 runs to 16 residues. CDR3 nucleotides: TGTGCCAGCAGTTTTTTCGGACTAGCGAACTACAATGAGCAGTTCTTC. Protein sequence: CASSFFGLANYNEQFF.

This chain joins TRBV23-1 and TRBJ2-2; a possible D gene is TRBD2 (6 bases). TRBV23-1 is recorded as an ORF, its role being uncertain. V was cut by 6 bases and J by 1 base, with 18 bases left in between. The CDR3 consists of 17 residues. The CDR3 here is CASSRERWEENTGELFF. As DNA, the CDR3 is TGCGCCAGCAGCCGGGAAAGGTGGGAGGAGAACACCGGGGAGCTGTTTTTT.

The chain is built from TRBV10-2 and TRBJ1-2; D remains unclear. In germline, CDR1 is WSHSY, CDR2 SAAADI. CDR3 length equals 14 residues. The V and J ends lost 3 bases and 0 bases respectively, with 8 bases between them. CDR3 residues: CASSDAGTNYGYTF. For the CDR3, the DNA is TGCGCCAGCAGTGATGCGGGGACTAACTATGGCTACACCTTC.

V gene TRBV4-1 combines with J gene TRBJ2-3, with D tentatively TRBD1 (7 bases). With 5 bases removed from V and 13 bases from J, the gap between germline ends came to 10 bases. The CDR3 runs to 10 residues. The germline V gene has CDR1 MGHRA and CDR2 YSYEKL. The CDR3 protein is CASSAGQKYF. The CDR3 DNA is TGCGCCAGCAGCGCGGGACAGAAGTATTTT.

The chain joins TRBV5-1 to TRBJ2-3; D is uncertain. CDR1 and CDR2 from the germline V gene are SGHRS and YFSETQ. The CDR3 length is 15 residues. The ends were cut back, 0 bases at V and 3 bases at J, with 11 bases in the middle. CDR3 residues: CASSLERVETDTQYF. CDR3 in DNA: TGCGCCAGCAGCTTGGAACGCGTCGAGACAGATACGCAGTATTTT.

The chain has TRBV2 and TRBJ1-1; D ambiguous. This CDR3 comprises 13 residues. Trimming cost V 6 bases and J 9 bases, with 17 bases left between them. CDR1 is SNHLY, CDR2 FYNNEI, per germline. CDR3: CASSRTTFGKAFF. CDR3 sequence (DNA): TGTGCCAGCAGCCGGACCACCTTCGGGAAAGCTTTCTTT.